The 9 T cell receptor beta chains below come from one sample, sequenced in a study of blood T cell repertoires in COVID-19. Sequenced by immunoSEQ multiplex PCR; TCRdb stores in-frame clones only, minus some. There are roughly 86,000 clones in the sample; around 80% occur only once, and approximately 8.2% lies in the top ten. Sequencing was carried out using peripheral blood. The receptors derive from a man aged 50 or older who had recovered from COVID-19.

V gene TRBV12-3 or TRBV12-4 combines with J gene TRBJ1-2, with D maybe TRBD1 (6 bases). Trimming took off 5 bases at V and 8 bases at J, with 15 bases between the two ends. CDR3 length: 13 residues. In DNA, the CDR3 is TGTGCCAGCAGTCTAGACAGGTTCAGCGGCTACACCTTC. It specifies CASSLDRFSGYTF.

The V gene is TRBV7-3, the J gene TRBJ1-2; D is ambiguous. V was clipped by 1 base and J by 3 bases, with 12 bases between them. The CDR3 extends over 15 amino acids. The germline CDR1 and CDR2 sequences are SGHTA and FQGTGA. The CDR3 nucleotides are TGTGCCAGCAGCTTAATTGGAGGGCCCGACTATGGCTACACCTTC. Its translation is CASSLIGGPDYGYTF.

The gene calls are TRBV11-3 and TRBJ2-7; D perhaps matches TRBD1 (6 bases). With 5 bases removed from V and 3 bases from J, the gap between germline ends came to 11 bases. The germline V gene has CDR1 SGHNT and CDR2 YENEEA. CDR3 length: 13 residues. CDR3 region: CASSATGSYEQYF. As DNA, the CDR3 is TGTGCCAGCAGCGCAACAGGGAGCTACGAGCAGTACTTC.

The sample holds one count of this clone. The CDR3 protein is CASSLAQRTGLYGYTF. The CDR3 DNA reads TGTGCCAGCAGCTTGGCACAAAGGACAGGCCTCTATGGCTACACCTTC. V gene TRBV5-6 combines with J gene TRBJ1-2; 7 bases match TRBD1. The CDR3 consists of 16 residues. Trimming removed 0 bases from V and 4 bases from J; junction bases left unmatched: 9. Per germline, CDR1 SGHDT and CDR2 YYEEEE.

The table lists this clone with a few counts. The J gene is TRBJ2-1, the V gene TRBV24-1; the match to TRBD2 covers 12 bases. CDR1 is KGHDR and CDR2 is SFDVKD in the germline V gene. J was trimmed by 11 bases and V by 4 bases; bases with no gene match: 5. CDR3 size: 14 residues. The CDR3 DNA follows: TGTGCCACCAGTGAATCAAGGACTAGCGGGAAGCAGTTCTTC. Translation: CATSESRTSGKQFF.

V usage is TRBV15 and J usage is TRBJ2-1; D gene unclear. Trimming shortened V by 4 bases and J by 0 bases, and 13 bases separated the two germline ends. CDR1 LNHNV and CDR2 YYDKDF come from the germline V gene (reference sequence). This CDR3 has 16 amino acids. The CDR3 bases are TGTGCCACCAGCAATATACTTTCTTCCTCCTACAATGAGCAGTTCTTC. Protein sequence: CATSNILSSSYNEQFF.

There are a few counts of this clone. The chain joins TRBV14 to TRBJ2-5; TRBD2 aligns across 7 bases. J lost 3 bases, V lost 0 bases, and 19 bases had no gene match. Per the germline V gene, CDR1 is SGHDN and CDR2 is FVKESK. The CDR3 has 20 residues. DNA of the CDR3: TGTGCCAGCAGCCAAGAATGGGTAGGCGGGAGAGTTGTCGAAAAAGAGACCCAGTACTTC. Translated, it gives CASSQEWVGGRVVEKETQYF.

This clone appeared a few times. The chain has TRBV3-1 (or the pseudogene TRBV3-2) and TRBJ1-1; 7 nucleotides align to TRBD1. The V gene's germline CDR1 is LGHDT and CDR2 YNNKEL (reference sequence). The CDR3 is 15 amino acids. J gave up 6 bases and V 3 bases, and 10 bases lay outside the gene matches. Written as DNA, the CDR3 is TGTGCCAGCAGCCACACTACAGGGGAATGGTCTGAAGCTTTCTTT. Its protein is CASSHTTGEWSEAFF.

The J gene is TRBJ2-5, the V gene TRBV9, with D unclear. The CDR3 covers 16 residues. Trimming cost V 0 bases and J 2 bases, with 14 bases left between them. Germline CDR1 reads SGDLS; CDR2 reads YYNGEE. Here the CDR3 reads CASSVAISGLQETQYF. Written as DNA, the CDR3 is TGTGCCAGCAGCGTAGCGATCTCCGGTTTGCAAGAGACCCAGTACTTC. Full variable domain (outside the CDR3, taken from reference TRBV9 and TRBJ2-5): DSGVTQTPKHLITATGQRVTLRCSPRSGDLSVYWYQQSLDQGLQFLIQYYNGEERAKGNILERFSAQQFPDLHSELNLSSLELGDSALYFCASSVAISGLQETQYFGPGTRLLVL.